A selection of T cell receptor beta chains follows, all from one sample in a study of neurological immune-mediated disorders. TCRdb re-called the 5' RACE reads through MiXCR, storing one row per CDR3 protein. The sample has around 65,000 distinct CDR3 sequences, roughly 4.9% seen once. Sequencing used PBMCs. The receptors derive from a human donor with multiple sclerosis. The donor label of this sample is uncertain. Each CDR3 is given with its conserved first and last residue. A D gene is named only where the DNA matches it firmly. The size field reads how often the clone was seen (once, few, many) or a class if it is expanded.

V gene: TRBV9; J gene: TRBJ1-4; clone size: many; D gene: TRBD1; CDR3 protein: CASSASGTVGEKLFF; CDR3 DNA: TGTGCCAGCAGCGCCTCCGGGACAGTAGGTGAAAAACTGTTTTTT
V gene: TRBV20-1; J gene: TRBJ2-1; clone size: many; D gene: .; CDR3 protein: CSASLRPSRYNEQFF; CDR3 DNA: TGCAGTGCTAGTCTCCGTCCTAGTCGCTACAATGAGCAGTTCTTC
V gene: TRBV5-1; J gene: TRBJ2-3; clone size: many; D gene: .; CDR3 protein: CASSLGTGADTQYF; CDR3 DNA: TGCGCCAGCAGCTTGGGCACCGGGGCAGATACGCAGTATTTT
V gene: TRBV20-1; J gene: TRBJ1-5; clone size: many; D gene: .; CDR3 protein: CSARRQRNQPQHF; CDR3 DNA: TGCAGTGCTAGAAGACAGCGGAACCAGCCCCAGCATTTT
V gene: TRBV6-1; J gene: TRBJ1-6; clone size: many; D gene: .; CDR3 protein: CASSVTRQYNSPLHF; CDR3 DNA: TGTGCCAGCAGTGTTACCCGGCAGTATAATTCACCCCTCCACTTT
V gene: TRBV20-1; J gene: TRBJ1-2; clone size: many; D gene: .; CDR3 protein: CSARSLWGLVHTF; CDR3 DNA: TGCAGTGCTAGAAGTCTTTGGGGGCTGGTTCACACCTTC
V gene: TRBV5-6; J gene: TRBJ1-5; clone size: many; D gene: .; CDR3 protein: CASSLGGAVNSNQPQHF; CDR3 DNA: TGTGCCAGCAGCTTGGGGGGGGCAGTTAATAGCAATCAGCCCCAGCATTTT
V gene: TRBV7-2; J gene: TRBJ1-2; clone size: many; D gene: .; CDR3 protein: CASSLTDYYGYTF; CDR3 DNA: TGTGCCAGCAGCTTAACGGACTACTATGGCTACACCTTC
V gene: TRBV5-6; J gene: TRBJ1-2; clone size: many; D gene: .; CDR3 protein: CASSLVQANYGYTF; CDR3 DNA: TGTGCCAGCAGCTTGGTGCAAGCCAACTATGGCTACACCTTC
V gene: TRBV4-1; J gene: TRBJ1-5; clone size: many; D gene: .; CDR3 protein: CASSQDTGSRGPQHF; CDR3 DNA: TGCGCCAGCAGCCAAGATACGGGTTCCAGGGGACCCCAGCATTTT
V gene: TRBV5-6; J gene: TRBJ1-2; clone size: many; D gene: TRBD1; CDR3 protein: CASSPGQGANYGYTF; CDR3 DNA: TGTGCCAGCAGCCCGGGACAGGGGGCTAACTATGGCTACACCTTC
V gene: TRBV5-1; J gene: TRBJ2-5; clone size: many; D gene: TRBD2; CDR3 protein: CASSPGTSGGGETQYF; CDR3 DNA: TGCGCCAGCAGCCCTGGGACTAGCGGGGGAGGAGAGACCCAGTACTTC
V gene: TRBV5-1; J gene: TRBJ2-1; clone size: many; D gene: .; CDR3 protein: CASSSLSGNEQFF; CDR3 DNA: TGCGCCAGCAGCTCTCTTAGCGGCAATGAGCAGTTCTTC
V gene: TRBV7-9; J gene: TRBJ1-1; clone size: many; D gene: TRBD1; CDR3 protein: CASSETGETEAFF; CDR3 DNA: TGTGCCAGCAGCGAAACAGGGGAGACTGAAGCTTTCTTT
V gene: TRBV9; J gene: TRBJ2-2; clone size: many; D gene: TRBD2; CDR3 protein: CASSVDRPPLAGGPGGELFF; CDR3 DNA: TGTGCCAGCAGCGTAGATCGCCCCCCACTAGCGGGGGGGCCTGGCGGGGAGCTGTTTTTT
V gene: TRBV20-1; J gene: TRBJ2-3; clone size: many; D gene: .; CDR3 protein: CSSPAGGADTQYF; CDR3 DNA: TGCAGCTCTCCTGCAGGGGGGGCAGATACGCAGTATTTT
V gene: TRBV7-8; J gene: TRBJ1-4; clone size: many; D gene: TRBD1; CDR3 protein: CASSSDRGSEKLFF; CDR3 DNA: TGTGCCAGCAGCTCGGACAGGGGGAGTGAAAAACTGTTTTTT
V gene: TRBV5-1; J gene: TRBJ2-7; clone size: many; D gene: .; CDR3 protein: CASSFRGSYEQYF; CDR3 DNA: TGCGCCAGCAGCTTCAGGGGATCCTACGAGCAGTACTTC
V gene: TRBV29-1; J gene: TRBJ1-2; clone size: many; D gene: .; CDR3 protein: CSVKPGLGYGYTF; CDR3 DNA: TGCAGCGTCAAGCCGGGATTGGGGTATGGCTACACCTTC
V gene: TRBV5-1; J gene: TRBJ2-5; clone size: many; D gene: .; CDR3 protein: CASSHEGVGPQETQYF; CDR3 DNA: TGCGCCAGCAGCCATGAGGGGGTGGGACCCCAAGAGACCCAGTACTTC
V gene: TRBV6-6; J gene: TRBJ2-4; clone size: many; D gene: TRBD2; CDR3 protein: CASSSTKGLAENIQYF; CDR3 DNA: TGTGCCAGCAGTTCGACTAAGGGACTAGCGGAAAACATTCAGTACTTC
V gene: TRBV21-1; J gene: TRBJ2-7; clone size: many; D gene: .; CDR3 protein: CASGDRGYEQYF; CDR3 DNA: TGTGCCAGCGGGGACAGGGGCTACGAGCAGTACTTC
V gene: TRBV7-9; J gene: TRBJ2-1; clone size: many; D gene: TRBD1; CDR3 protein: CASSPQGADSYNEQFF; CDR3 DNA: TGTGCCAGCAGCCCCCAGGGGGCGGACTCCTACAATGAGCAGTTCTTC
V gene: TRBV9; J gene: TRBJ2-5; clone size: many; D gene: TRBD1; CDR3 protein: CASSASLTTGGTQETQYF; CDR3 DNA: TGTGCCAGCAGCGCCTCATTAACTACAGGGGGGACACAAGAGACCCAGTACTTC
V gene: TRBV4-1; J gene: TRBJ1-1; clone size: many; D gene: TRBD1; CDR3 protein: CASRGQGAPLGTEAFF; CDR3 DNA: TGCGCCAGCAGGGGACAGGGGGCCCCATTAGGCACTGAAGCTTTCTTT
V gene: TRBV10-3; J gene: TRBJ2-7; clone size: many; D gene: TRBD1; CDR3 protein: CAIMGTGEFYEQYF; CDR3 DNA: TGTGCCATCATGGGGACAGGGGAATTCTACGAGCAGTACTTC
V gene: TRBV4-1; J gene: TRBJ1-2; clone size: many; D gene: .; CDR3 protein: CASSLGQTVNYGYTF; CDR3 DNA: TGCGCCAGCAGCCTTGGACAGACCGTTAACTATGGCTACACCTTC
V gene: TRBV7-2; J gene: TRBJ2-3; clone size: many; D gene: TRBD1; CDR3 protein: CASSPQGFSDTQYF; CDR3 DNA: TGTGCCAGCAGCCCACAGGGGTTCTCAGATACGCAGTATTTT
V gene: TRBV12-3/TRBV12-4; J gene: TRBJ2-1; clone size: many; D gene: TRBD1; CDR3 protein: CASSPPGQGDTEQFF; CDR3 DNA: TGTGCCAGCAGTCCCCCGGGACAGGGTGATACTGAGCAGTTCTTC
V gene: TRBV5-5; J gene: TRBJ2-7; clone size: many; D gene: .; CDR3 protein: CASSFPGANSYEQYF; CDR3 DNA: TGTGCCAGCAGCTTCCCCGGGGCCAACTCCTACGAGCAGTACTTC